The 32 T cell receptor beta chains listed next were all sequenced from one sample in a study of blood T cell repertoires in COVID-19. Measured with immunoSEQ multiplex PCR; TCRdb has only the in-frame clones, and not every one. The profile shows under 350,000 clones, about nine tenths of them singletons. Sequenced material: PBMCs or T cells enriched from blood (not recorded which). These receptors were obtained from a man aged 30-40 years who had recovered from COVID-19.

This rearrangement joins TRBV19 to TRBJ2-5, with 7 bases aligning to TRBD1. This CDR3 contains 15 residues. Germline V gene data show CDR1 as LNHDA and CDR2 as SQIVND (reference sequence). Trimming removed 1 base from V and 2 bases from J; junction bases left unmatched: 4. The CDR3 coding sequence is TGTGCCAGTAGTATAGGGGGGACAGTACAAGAGACCCAGTACTTC. Its protein product is CASSIGGTVQETQYF.

This clone has just one count. The genes are TRBV9 and TRBJ2-3; no firm D call. Trimming took 3 bases from V and 4 from J, leaving 18 bases between them. The CDR3 has 16 amino acids. Germline CDR1 and CDR2: SGDLS and YYNGEE. The CDR3 DNA sequence: TGTGCCAGCAGCGCCCTTAACCGCCATGCAGCAGATACGCAGTATTTT. Translated, it gives CASSALNRHAADTQYF.

The chain uses TRBV3-1 (or the pseudogene TRBV3-2) and TRBJ2-7; TRBD2 aligns across 9 bases. Germline CDR1 reads LGHDT; CDR2 reads YNNKEL (reference sequence). The CDR3 sequence is 15 residues long. Losses at the gene ends were 4 bases for V and 3 bases for J; bases not matched to a gene: 7. In DNA form, the CDR3 reads TGTGCCAGCAGCCCTGGGACTAGCCTTAACTACGAGCAGTACTTC. This translates into CASSPGTSLNYEQYF.

The chain combines TRBV27 with TRBJ1-1, with 8 nucleotides matching TRBD1. The CDR3 has 17 amino acids. Germline V CDR1 and CDR2: MNHEY, SMNVEV (reference sequence). The J segment lost 0 bases and the V segment lost 5 bases, leaving 11 bases of the junction unmatched. The CDR3 region has the DNA TGTGCCAGCAGTCCCTGGACAGGGTCACCAATGAACACTGAAGCTTTCTTT. Amino acids: CASSPWTGSPMNTEAFF.

V usage is TRBV30 and J usage is TRBJ1-5, with D possibly TRBD1 on 6 matching bases. Trimming cost V 1 base and J 1 base, with 11 bases left between them. The CDR3 sequence is 15 residues long. Germline loops: CDR1 GTSNPN, CDR2 SVGIG (reference sequence). The CDR3 spells CAWSAGARSNQPQHF. The CDR3 DNA reads as TGTGCCTGGAGTGCAGGGGCGAGGAGCAATCAGCCCCAGCATTTT.

This chain uses TRBV6-5 with TRBJ1-1; 7 bases are shared with TRBD1. This CDR3 has 15 amino acids. CDR1 and CDR2 from the germline V gene are MNHEY and SVGAGI. The ends lost 0 bases at V and 1 base at J; junction bases unmatched: 2. CDR3 in DNA: TGTGCCAGCAGTTACTCAGGGGGCGGGAACACTGAAGCTTTCTTT. Its protein is CASSYSGGGNTEAFF.

This chain joins TRBV18 and TRBJ2-2, with TRBD1 matching over 8 bases. Trimming cost V 6 bases and J 0 bases; bases outside gene matches: 9. Germline V gene lookup returns CDR1 KGHSH and CDR2 LQKENI. The CDR3 has 17 amino acids. CDR3: CASSSDRGLANTGELFF. DNA of the CDR3: TGTGCCAGCTCCTCCGACAGGGGCCTCGCGAACACCGGGGAGCTGTTTTTT.

This clone appeared a few times. The chain links TRBV5-5 to TRBJ1-1, with 8 bases that match TRBD1. The ends lost 4 bases at V and 5 bases at J; junction bases unmatched: 4. The CDR3 length is 13 residues. CDR1 and CDR2 from the germline V gene are SGHKS and YYEKEE (reference sequence). CDR3 DNA sequence: TGTGCCAGCAGCCAGGACAGGGTGACTGAAGCTTTCTTT. Translation: CASSQDRVTEAFF.

The chain is built from TRBV2 and TRBJ2-1; 12 nucleotides line up with TRBD2. CDR3 length: 17 amino acids. J lost 3 bases, V lost 3 bases, and 6 bases had no gene match. CDR1 and CDR2 from the germline V gene are SNHLY and FYNNEI. CDR3 in amino acids: CASSDTLAGGLYNEQFF. CDR3 in DNA: TGTGCCAGCAGTGATACCCTAGCGGGGGGGCTCTACAATGAGCAGTTCTTC. Combining the CDR3 with reference TRBV2 and TRBJ2-1 gives the whole variable domain EPEVTQTPSHQVTQMGQEVILRCVPISNHLYFYWYRQILGQKVEFLVSFYNNEISEKSEIFDDQFSVERPDGSNFTLKIRSTKLEDSAMYFCASSDTLAGGLYNEQFFGPGTRLTVL.

Only one count was recorded for this clone. V and J are TRBV3-1 (or the pseudogene TRBV3-2) and TRBJ1-3; no firm D call. The ends were cut back, 11 bases at V and 2 bases at J, with 19 bases in the middle. Germline V gene sequence: CDR1 LGHDT, CDR2 YNNKEL (reference sequence). There are 15 residues in the CDR3. CDR3 in amino acids: CAAGGLRVTGNTIYF. Here the CDR3 DNA reads TGTGCCGCGGGAGGTTTACGGGTGACTGGAAACACCATATATTTT.

This clone was seen once. This chain links TRBV6-5 with TRBJ2-7; D unclear. The CDR3 has 14 amino acids. Between the trimmed V and J ends, which lost 5 bases and 1 base, there was a span of 12 bases. Germline values: CDR1 MNHEY, CDR2 SVGAGI. Here the CDR3 DNA reads TGTGCCAGCAGTCTGGTACAGTTTTCCTACGAGCAGTACTTC. This translates into CASSLVQFSYEQYF.

This chain uses TRBV6-1 with TRBJ2-5, with TRBD1 matching 8 bases. The germline gives CDR1 MNHNS, CDR2 SASEGT. J was trimmed by 5 bases and V by 2 bases; bases with no gene match: 7. The CDR3 has 15 residues. The CDR3 nucleotides are TGTGCCAGCAGTGAACGGGACAGGTTGTGGGAGACCCAGTACTTC. Protein sequence: CASSERDRLWETQYF.

The table lists this clone with a count of one. The CDR3 coding sequence is TGTGCCAGCCTAGGGAGGGGAGACACCGGGGAGCTGTTTTTT. Translation gives CASLGRGDTGELFF. V and J are TRBV6-5 and TRBJ2-2; 7 nucleotides line up with TRBD2. Germline CDR1 MNHEY, CDR2 SVGAGI. Trimming cost V 8 bases and J 3 bases; bases outside gene matches: 6. This CDR3 is 14 amino acids long.

This chain uses TRBV4-2 with TRBJ2-5; 8 bases are shared with TRBD1. Germline loops: CDR1 LGHNA, CDR2 YNFKEQ. The junction had 8 bases not matched to a gene; V was cut back by 0 bases and J by 5 bases. This CDR3 is built from 16 residues. In DNA, the CDR3 is TGTGCCAGCAGCCAAGAGACCAGGGGGCGTGGTGAGACCCAGTACTTC. It yields the protein CASSQETRGRGETQYF.

The CDR3, as DNA: TGCGCCAGCAGCTTGCTGACTAGCGATGGGAATGAGCAGTTCTTC. This translates into CASSLLTSDGNEQFF. J is TRBJ2-1 and V is TRBV5-1, with 8 bases identical to TRBD2. Trimming at V came to 1 base and at J to 7 bases, leaving 7 bases not matched to a gene. Germline values: CDR1 SGHRS, CDR2 YFSETQ. CDR3 length equals 15 residues.

This clone appeared a single time. The rearrangement joins TRBV19 to TRBJ2-5, with TRBD2 as a possible D gene (6 bases). V lost 5 bases and J lost 0, with 13 bases in between. This CDR3 spans 15 amino acids. CDR1 is LNHDA, CDR2 SQIVND, per germline (reference sequence). The CDR3 is CASSAGTFNQETQYF. The CDR3, as DNA: TGTGCCAGTAGTGCCGGGACTTTTAACCAAGAGACCCAGTACTTC.

The chain has TRBV29-1 and TRBJ2-7; D possibly corresponds to TRBD2 (5 bases). CDR1 is SQVTM and CDR2 is ANQGSEA in the germline V gene. V dropped 5 bases and J dropped 2 bases, with 16 bases sitting between them. The CDR3 covers 14 residues. CDR3 in DNA: TGCAGCGTTATCCCCCAAGGGAGTGCCTACGAGCAGTACTTC. This codes for CSVIPQGSAYEQYF.

The J gene is TRBJ2-7, the V gene TRBV3-1 (or the pseudogene TRBV3-2), with TRBD2 matching over 7 bases. The CDR3 spans 15 residues. Germline V lookup: CDR1 LGHDT, CDR2 YNNKEL (reference sequence). J was trimmed by 2 bases and V by 4 bases; bases with no gene match: 8. The CDR3: CASSRGGIGTYEQYF. The CDR3 DNA sequence: TGTGCCAGCAGCCGGGGGGGGATAGGTACCTACGAGCAGTACTTC.

Remarks on this clone: In the same sample, other DNA sequences code for this CDR3. The J gene is TRBJ1-2, the V gene TRBV18; 8 nucleotides line up with TRBD1. The CDR3 covers 13 residues. Germline V CDR1 and CDR2: KGHSH, LQKENI. V dropped 4 bases and J dropped 8; count of bases not matched to a gene: 6. CDR3 in amino acids: CASSRTGPDGYTF. Here the CDR3 DNA reads TGTGCCAGCTCACGGACAGGGCCGGACGGCTACACCTTC.

V and J are TRBV4-1 and TRBJ1-2; 7 bases fit TRBD1. In germline, CDR1 is MGHRA, CDR2 YSYEKL. V shed 10 bases, J shed 7 bases, and the junction held 21 bases outside the gene matches. This CDR3 is 16 amino acids long. CDR3 nucleotides: TGCGCCACCGGCGCGAGCGAACAGGGGAGAGCTGGTGGCTACACCTTC. Its protein is CATGASEQGRAGGYTF.

The rearrangement joins TRBV5-8 to TRBJ1-6; unclear D gene. The CDR3 is 13 amino acids. Per the germline V gene, CDR1 is SGHTS and CDR2 is YDEGEE. V was trimmed by 0 bases and J by 6 bases, leaving 4 bases between them. The CDR3, as DNA: TGTGCCAGCAGCTTGGTCGGTAATTCACCCCTCCACTTT. This sequence encodes CASSLVGNSPLHF.

Written as DNA, the CDR3 is TGTGCCAGCAGTTTCCCGAGGACAGGGGCGGGTGGCTACACCTTC. Encoded protein: CASSFPRTGAGGYTF. The chain uses TRBV28 and TRBJ1-2, with TRBD1 matching 9 bases. This CDR3 spans 15 amino acids. Germline CDR1 reads MDHEN; CDR2 reads SYDVKM. V lost 3 bases, J lost 7 bases, and 9 bases stayed unmatched.

The CDR3 nucleotides read TGTGCCAGCAGCCGGGACAGGGGGCCCAATGAGCAGTTCTTC. It yields the protein CASSRDRGPNEQFF. The V and J genes are TRBV7-2 and TRBJ2-1; TRBD1 agrees at 12 bases. The CDR3 has 14 amino acids. The V gene end was trimmed by 5 bases and the J gene end by 6 bases; junction bases not matched to a gene: 2. Germline V CDR1 and CDR2: SGHTA, FQGNSA.

CDR3: CASRGQSSYNEQFF. Written as DNA, the CDR3 is TGTGCCAGCAGAGGACAGAGCTCCTACAATGAGCAGTTCTTC. J is TRBJ2-1 and V is TRBV27; a possible D gene is TRBD1 (6 bases). Germline assignment: CDR1 MNHEY and CDR2 SMNVEV (reference sequence). With 6 bases removed from V and 0 bases from J, the gap between germline ends came to 9 bases. The CDR3 spans 14 residues.

V usage is TRBV6-5 and J usage is TRBJ2-2; D perhaps matches TRBD2 (6 bases). V was clipped by 2 bases and J by 6 bases, with 13 bases between them. This CDR3 contains 15 residues. Germline V gene sequence: CDR1 MNHEY, CDR2 SVGAGI. CDR3 loop: CASSYTLSSAGELFF. For the CDR3, the DNA is TGTGCCAGCAGTTACACCTTATCTAGCGCCGGGGAGCTGTTTTTT.

The rearrangement links TRBV11-2 to TRBJ2-7; TRBD2 agrees at 8 bases. Germline values: CDR1 SGHAT, CDR2 FQNNGV. The CDR3 is made up of 16 amino acids. The ends lost 5 bases at V and 6 bases at J; junction bases unmatched: 15. The CDR3 reads CASSPVRAGVGIEQYF. The CDR3 coding sequence is TGTGCCAGCAGCCCCGTGAGAGCGGGAGTGGGGATCGAGCAGTACTTC.

The chain employs TRBV19 and TRBJ1-2; the D gene is possibly TRBD1 (5 bases). This CDR3 has 13 residues. The V gene lost 6 bases and the J gene lost 4 bases, with 12 bases spanning the gap. The germline V gene has CDR1 LNHDA and CDR2 SQIVND (reference sequence). CDR3 sequence (DNA): TGTGCCAGTAGCCAAGCGGGACCCTATGGCTACACCTTC. Protein product: CASSQAGPYGYTF.

V and J are TRBV19 and TRBJ1-1; 9 bases match TRBD1. CDR1 is LNHDA and CDR2 is SQIVND in the germline V gene (reference sequence). Trimming cost V 2 bases and J 13 bases; bases outside gene matches: 11. The CDR3 loop spans 14 amino acids. As DNA, the CDR3 is TGTGCCAGTAGTATAACCGGGACAGGGTTCCTCTTTTTCTTT. Translated, it gives CASSITGTGFLFFF.

The chain joins TRBV5-5 to TRBJ1-5; 11 bases fit TRBD1. The CDR3 consists of 15 residues. J lost 2 bases, V lost 6 bases, and 4 bases had no gene match. In germline, CDR1 is SGHKS, CDR2 YYEKEE (reference sequence). The CDR3 region has the DNA TGTGCCAGCACCCGGACAGGGGGCGGCAATCAGCCCCAGCATTTT. It specifies CASTRTGGGNQPQHF.

V gene TRBV28 combines with J gene TRBJ1-2; TRBD1 aligns across 8 bases. CDR1 is MDHEN, CDR2 SYDVKM, per germline. Trimming at V came to 6 bases and at J to 1 base, leaving 7 bases not matched to a gene. The CDR3 extends over 15 amino acids. The CDR3, as DNA: TGTGCCAGCAGCACCGGGGACAGGCATAACTATGGCTACACCTTC. This translates into CASSTGDRHNYGYTF.

The V call is TRBV4-1, the J call TRBJ2-7, with 10 bases fitting TRBD2. CDR1 is MGHRA and CDR2 is YSYEKL in the germline V gene. The V and J ends lost 1 base and 3 bases, in that order; junction bases with no gene match: 6. This CDR3 has 16 residues. The DNA of the CDR3 is TGCGCCAGCAGCCAAGCAGGAACTAGCGGGGTCTACGAGCAGTACTTC. As protein: CASSQAGTSGVYEQYF.

The CDR3 loop is CASSQDPQGEYEQYF. The CDR3 bases are TGCGCCAGCAGCCAAGACCCACAGGGAGAGTACGAGCAGTACTTC. V gene TRBV4-1 combines with J gene TRBJ2-7; a weak D match, TRBD1 (6 bases). With 0 bases removed from V and 4 bases from J, the gap between germline ends came to 13 bases. The CDR3 has 15 amino acids. Germline assignment: CDR1 MGHRA and CDR2 YSYEKL.